This T cell receptor beta chain was retrieved from a study of T cells in Graves' hyperthyroidism and ophthalmopathy. Study-wide results and caveats: Most clonotypes that expanded in the thyroid above 0.001 also showed up in blood. Ophthalmopathy and stable hyperthyroidism were told apart by a 13 V-J model. Model predictions of ophthalmopathy came a median around 6.5 months before onset.

Germline V lookup: CDR1 DFQATT, CDR2 SNEGSKA (reference sequence). The CDR3 runs 15 residues. The V end was cut by 6 bases, the J end by 4 bases, with 22 bases between. A word on this clonotype: Its antigen is not identified. A much more abundant neighbour one base away suggests this may be a read error.

RNA transcripts served as the template for amplifying TCR beta CDR3 regions. Primed by the HTBI set, a first-round RT-PCR was run on the TCR CDR3. TCRdb analysed the multiplex PCR reads with MiXCR anew, one entry per CDR3 protein. This sample carries about 600,000 distinct CDR3 sequences, roughly 15% of them seen once, and the ten largest clones take roughly 3.3%. The receptor's source is a woman in her thirties or forties with Graves' ophthalmopathy. The sample was blood. V is TRBV20-1 and J is TRBJ2-7; the D gene is possibly TRBD2 (5 bases). The CDR3 DNA is TGCAGTGCCCCAAACCTGTATGGGAGTGGGTACGAGCAGTACTTC. Translating it yields CSAPNLYGSGYEQYF.